This note documents a single T cell receptor (beta chain) sequence. J gave up 2 bases and V 10 bases, and 7 bases lay outside the gene matches. Germline loops: CDR1 LNHDA, CDR2 SQIVND (reference sequence). The CDR3 sequence is 13 residues long. The table came from immunoSEQ multiplex PCR; TCRdb's copy has only in-frame clones and leaves some out. This sample has roughly 200,000 clones, with 70% to 85% found just once. The source of the sample is a study of blood T cell repertoires in COVID-19. The TCR originated in a man aged 45-60 years who had recovered from COVID-19. The sequenced material came from peripheral blood. J is TRBJ2-5 and V is TRBV19; TRBD1 aligns across 7 bases. The CDR3 nucleotides read TGTGCCACGGCGACAGGGAATCAAGAGACCCAGTACTTC. It codes for CATATGNQETQYF. The whole variable domain, remainder taken from reference TRBV19 and TRBJ2-5, is DGGITQSPKYLFRKEGQNVTLSCEQNLNHDAMYWYRQDPGQGLRLIYYSQIVNDFQKGDIAEGYSVSREKKESFPLTVTSAQKNPTAFYLCATATGNQETQYFGPGTRLLVL.